These 26 T cell receptor beta chains originate from one sample sequenced in a study of T cell repertoires in cytomegalovirus infection (dated by TCRdb to the late 2010s). The sample was run on an Illumina HiSeq 1500. The raw public reads went through TCRdb reprocessing: fastp at Q25, MiXCR clone calling, in-frame beta chains kept. Rows with a matching CDR3 protein are joined into one entry that keeps the most common DNA and genes. In all, the sample holds about 71,000 distinct CDR3 sequences, and about 20% of those were seen once. Of the sample, 55% to 75% is held by the ten largest clones. No antigen is known for these receptors. The treatment or condition label, read with the paper, signifies: in vitro stimulation with specific CMV peptide epitopes to enrich CMV-specific T cells. The sample here was CD8+ T cells from cultured PBMCs, taken from culture after CMV antigen stimulation. The receptors shown here come from a human donor in good health (CMV status not recorded). Some clones in this sample may be carry-over from other donors' samples.

This clonotype was found a few times. In DNA, the CDR3 is TGTGCCAGCAGCTTTCGGTTCTCCGGGGCCAACGTCCTGACTTTC. It specifies CASSFRFSGANVLTF. This rearrangement joins TRBV7-2 to TRBJ2-6; D remains unclear. The CDR3 covers 15 residues. In germline, CDR1 is SGHTA, CDR2 FQGNSA. V was pared by 3 bases and J by 4 bases, with 10 bases between. The full variable domain, completed using reference TRBV7-2 and TRBJ2-6, is GAGVSQSPSNKVTEKGKDVELRCDPISGHTALYWYRQSLGQGLEFLIYFQGNSAPDKSGLPSDRFSAERTGGSVSTLTIQRTQQEDSAVYLCASSFRFSGANVLTFGAGSRLTVL.

V usage is TRBV7-6 and J usage is TRBJ2-3, with D possibly called TRBD1 or TRBD2 (5 bases each). The length of the CDR3 is 12 residues. CDR1 and CDR2 from the germline V gene are SGHVS and FNYEAQ. V was cut by 11 bases and J by 6 bases, with 15 bases left in between. The CDR3 coding sequence is TGTGCCGGGACCTCATCTTTTGATACGCAGTATTTT. Its translation is CAGTSSFDTQYF.

The rearrangement links TRBV11-2 to TRBJ1-2; D may be TRBD1 (5 bases). Germline CDR1 reads SGHAT; CDR2 reads FQNNGV. The V and J ends lost 0 bases and 4 bases respectively, with 15 bases between them. This CDR3 comprises 16 residues. CDR3 nucleotides: TGTGCCAGCAGCTTAGAGCCGCTCCCGGGGCTCTATGGCTACACCTTC. Translation: CASSLEPLPGLYGYTF.

The V call is TRBV6-5, the J call TRBJ2-1; TRBD2 matches at 9 bases. The CDR3 is 15 amino acids. V was clipped by 0 bases and J by 4 bases; unmatched bases: 1. Germline values: CDR1 MNHEY, CDR2 SVGAGI. The CDR3 sequence: CASSYSAGGYNEQFF. DNA for the CDR3: TGTGCCAGCAGTTACTCGGCGGGGGGGTACAATGAGCAGTTCTTC.

The rearrangement links TRBV4-1 to TRBJ1-2; D ambiguous. V was shortened by 0 bases and J by 4 bases, with 9 bases between the two germline ends. CDR1 and CDR2 (germline): MGHRA, YSYEKL. The CDR3 is 14 amino acids. This chain's CDR3 is CASSQEVQLYGYTF. Here the CDR3 DNA reads TGCGCCAGCAGCCAAGAGGTACAGCTCTATGGCTACACCTTC.

The V call is TRBV7-8, the J call TRBJ1-1; the match to TRBD1 covers 7 bases. V was clipped by 5 bases and J by 4 bases; unmatched bases: 10. CDR3 length: 15 amino acids. Germline V gives CDR1 SGHVS, CDR2 FQNEAQ. The CDR3 DNA is TGTGCCAGCAGCGTAGGGACAGCCGGGGGCACTGAAGCTTTCTTT. As protein: CASSVGTAGGTEAFF.

V gene TRBV12-5 combines with J gene TRBJ2-4; perhaps TRBD1 as D (8 bases). Germline V gene lookup returns CDR1 LGHNT and CDR2 FRNRAP. The V end was cut by 6 bases, the J end by 0 bases, with 18 bases between. The CDR3 covers 17 residues. In DNA, the CDR3 is TGTGCTAGTGGCTCGGACAGGGAGGGGGTAGCCAAAAACATTCAGTACTTC. Encoded protein: CASGSDREGVAKNIQYF.

Ten or more counts support this clonotype. The rearrangement links TRBV29-1 to TRBJ2-1; D uncertain. This CDR3 spans 16 amino acids. V gave up 1 base and J gave up 3 bases, with 16 bases separating them. The germline CDR1 and CDR2 sequences are SQVTM and ANQGSEA. The CDR3 sequence is CSVEAPARKSYNEQFF. In nucleotides, the CDR3 is TGCAGCGTTGAAGCCCCGGCGCGTAAAAGCTACAATGAGCAGTTCTTC.

The rearrangement uses TRBV27 and TRBJ2-1; 9 bases are a match to TRBD2. V trimming: 5 bases; J trimming: 5 bases; junction bases outside the gene matches: 19. CDR1 and CDR2 from the germline V gene are MNHEY and SMNVEV (reference sequence). There are 19 residues in the CDR3. As DNA, the CDR3 is TGTGCCAGCAGTCGACACTCTAGCGGGGAACCATTTTTAAACAATGAGCAGTTCTTC. Translating it yields CASSRHSSGEPFLNNEQFF.

The sample holds a few counts of this clonotype. The chain couples TRBV7-8 to TRBJ2-7; 8 nucleotides align to TRBD2. The V and J ends lost 0 bases and 5 bases, in that order; junction bases with no gene match: 6. The length of the CDR3 is 15 residues. CDR1 SGHVS and CDR2 FQNEAQ come from the germline V gene. In DNA, the CDR3 is TGTGCCAGCAGCTTAGCTAGCGGGGATCTAAACGAGCAGTACTTC. Encoded protein: CASSLASGDLNEQYF.

The chain carries TRBV7-6 and TRBJ2-1; the D gene is possibly TRBD1 (8 bases). Trimming removed 3 bases at V and 6 bases at J, with 15 bases between. Germline V lookup: CDR1 SGHVS, CDR2 FNYEAQ. The CDR3 loop spans 15 amino acids. The CDR3 region is CASSFGQGGSNEQFF. CDR3 DNA: TGTGCCAGCAGCTTCGGACAGGGAGGGTCCAATGAGCAGTTCTTC.

The genes are TRBV6-1 and TRBJ2-2; D possibly corresponds to TRBD1 (5 bases). This CDR3 has 16 residues. Trimming shortened V by 2 bases and J by 0 bases, and 10 bases separated the two germline ends. Per germline, CDR1 MNHNS and CDR2 SASEGT. CDR3 protein: CASSEIWTSNTGELFF. The CDR3 region has the DNA TGTGCCAGCAGTGAAATCTGGACATCGAACACCGGGGAGCTGTTTTTT.

The chain has TRBV7-2 and TRBJ2-3, with D unclear. The CDR3 length is 16 residues. The V gene's germline CDR1 is SGHTA and CDR2 FQGNSA. V gave up 2 bases and J gave up 3 bases, with 15 bases separating them. The CDR3 nucleotides are TGTGCCAGCAGCTTATCGAACCGGCGGATGACAGATACGCAGTATTTT. Protein sequence: CASSLSNRRMTDTQYF.

The rearrangement links TRBV29-1 to TRBJ2-3, with 13 bases lining up with TRBD2. Germline-derived CDR1 and CDR2 are SQVTM and ANQGSEA. The CDR3 sequence is 15 residues long. V shed 5 bases and J 2 bases; nucleotides not matched to a gene: 4. CDR3 residues: CSVLLAGGPTDTQYF. The CDR3 DNA reads as TGCAGCGTTTTACTAGCGGGGGGGCCCACAGATACGCAGTATTTT.

J is TRBJ2-3 and V is TRBV11-2; 15 bases are a match to TRBD2. The CDR3 totals 17 residues. The V segment lost 2 bases and the J segment 3 bases; nucleotides outside the gene matches: 3. Germline CDR1 SGHAT, CDR2 FQNNGV. For the CDR3, the DNA is TGTGCCAGCAGCTTATGGACTAGCGGGGGGGCGACAGATACGCAGTATTTT. It encodes CASSLWTSGGATDTQYF. The variable domain in full, completed from reference TRBV11-2 and TRBJ2-3, reads EAGVAQSPRYKIIEKRQSVAFWCNPISGHATLYWYQQILGQGPKLLIQFQNNGVVDDSQLPKDRFSAERLKGVDSTLKIQPAKLEDSAVYLCASSLWTSGGATDTQYFGPGTRLTVL.

The DNA of the CDR3 is TGTGCCAGCAGCTCCACCCTTTCGAACACTGAAGCTTTCTTT. It encodes CASSSTLSNTEAFF. The chain joins TRBV7-9 to TRBJ1-1; D not resolved. The CDR3 covers 14 residues. Trimming removed 4 bases at V and 1 base at J, with 10 bases between. Germline CDR1 SEHNR, CDR2 FQNEAQ (reference sequence). The variable domain in full, with the rest retrieved from reference TRBV7-9 and TRBJ1-1, is DTGVSQNPRHKITKRGQNVTFRCDPISEHNRLYWYRQTLGQGPEFLTYFQNEAQLEKSRLLSDRFSAERPKGSFSTLEIQRTEQGDSAMYLCASSSTLSNTEAFFGQGTRLTVV.

The V and J genes are TRBV6-5 and TRBJ2-1, with D hard to call. V shed 6 bases and J shed 0 bases, with 12 bases lying between them. The V gene's germline CDR1 is MNHEY and CDR2 SVGAGI. This CDR3 has 15 amino acids. The CDR3: CASRASPNSYNEQFF. The CDR3, as DNA: TGTGCCAGCAGGGCTAGTCCTAACTCCTACAATGAGCAGTTCTTC.

This clonotype was seen more than once but under ten times. The V gene is TRBV9, the J gene TRBJ1-3; no firm D call. Germline lookup yields CDR1 SGDLS and CDR2 YYNGEE. V was cut by 5 bases and J by 4 bases, with 13 bases left in between. This CDR3 has 14 residues. CDR3 region: CASSRAGGGNTIYF. CDR3 DNA: TGTGCCAGCAGTCGTGCTGGTGGCGGAAACACCATATATTTT. Based on the CDR3 plus reference TRBV9 and TRBJ1-3, the full variable domain is DSGVTQTPKHLITATGQRVTLRCSPRSGDLSVYWYQQSLDQGLQFLIQYYNGEERAKGNILERFSAQQFPDLHSELNLSSLELGDSALYFCASSRAGGGNTIYFGEGSWLTVV.

This chain uses TRBV28 with TRBJ1-5; perhaps TRBD1 as D (6 bases). The CDR3 consists of 15 residues. V lost 5 bases and J 7 bases, leaving 18 bases between the germline ends. CDR1 MDHEN and CDR2 SYDVKM come from the germline V gene. CDR3 residues: CASSHLTGKKQPQHF. In DNA form, the CDR3 reads TGTGCCAGCAGTCACCTTACAGGGAAGAAACAGCCCCAGCATTTT.

This clonotype was counted a few times. The genes are TRBV7-9 and TRBJ2-2; D may match TRBD1 or TRBD2 (5 bases each). V was pared by 2 bases and J by 3 bases, with 13 bases between. Germline CDR1 and CDR2: SEHNR and FQNEAQ (reference sequence). This CDR3 is built from 16 residues. In nucleotides, the CDR3 is TGTGCCAGCAGCTTAAAGGTCGGGGCCTACACCGGGGAGCTGTTTTTT. This sequence encodes CASSLKVGAYTGELFF.

In its sample, this clonotype was seen a few times. V gene TRBV7-2 combines with J gene TRBJ1-6; D uncertain. V dropped 1 base and J dropped 0 bases, with 10 bases sitting between them. Germline assignment: CDR1 SGHTA and CDR2 FQGNSA. CDR3 length equals 17 residues. Written as DNA, the CDR3 is TGTGCCAGCAGCTTAGATGGACCGAGCTCCTATAATTCACCCCTCCACTTT. Protein product: CASSLDGPSSYNSPLHF.

This chain links TRBV27 with TRBJ2-7, with D uncertain. Looked up from germline, CDR1 is MNHEY and CDR2 is SMNVEV (reference sequence). V was trimmed by 4 bases and J by 3 bases, leaving 10 bases between them. The CDR3 length is 13 residues. The CDR3 protein is CASSSQVYYEQYF. The CDR3 DNA reads as TGTGCCAGCAGTTCCCAGGTCTACTACGAGCAGTACTTC.

V is TRBV7-2 and J is TRBJ2-1; 13 bases line up with TRBD2. The germline V gene encodes CDR1 SGHTA and CDR2 FQGNSA. V was clipped by 1 base and J by 2 bases; unmatched bases: 5. The CDR3 length is 18 residues. CDR3 DNA: TGTGCCAGCAGCTTAGATCCAGGACTAGCGGGGGCCTACAATGAGCAGTTCTTC. Translating it yields CASSLDPGLAGAYNEQFF.

This rearrangement joins TRBV19 to TRBJ1-5, with D possibly matching TRBD1 (5 bases). V gave up 6 bases and J gave up 0 bases, with 12 bases separating them. CDR3 length: 15 residues. Per germline, CDR1 LNHDA and CDR2 SQIVND (reference sequence). The chain's CDR3 is CASRIQDISNQPQHF. In DNA, the CDR3 is TGTGCCAGTAGGATTCAGGACATTAGCAATCAGCCCCAGCATTTT.

This clonotype was counted only a few times. The rearrangement uses TRBV7-9 and TRBJ1-1; tentative D call: TRBD1 (6 bases). Germline V gene lookup returns CDR1 SEHNR and CDR2 FQNEAQ (reference sequence). V lost 8 bases to trimming and J lost 5 bases, with 18 bases between them. The CDR3 extends over 14 amino acids. CDR3 nucleotides: TGTGCCAGCCTTCCGGGAGGGGGGCGAACTGAAGCTTTCTTT. It translates to CASLPGGGRTEAFF.

This clonotype turned up a few times. The chain has TRBV7-9 and TRBJ1-1; possibly TRBD1 for D (6 bases). The CDR3 is made up of 15 amino acids. The germline gives CDR1 SEHNR, CDR2 FQNEAQ (reference sequence). V was shortened by 1 base and J by 4 bases, with 13 bases between the two germline ends. CDR3 nucleotide sequence: TGTGCCAGCAGCTTAGACAGGGTTAGGAGCACTGAAGCTTTCTTT. Amino acid sequence: CASSLDRVRSTEAFF.